This is a list of T cell receptor beta chains from one sample in a study of shared clonotypes between healthy human individuals. The assay was immunoSEQ multiplex PCR, and TCRdb's table has in-frame clones only and misses some. The repertoire holds 470,000 or so clones, with over 70% as singletons. Sequencing was performed on PBMCs. These TCRs come from a middle-aged woman in good health. Some clones in this sample may be carry-over from other donors' samples. Both conserved end residues are part of each CDR3. Fields, in order: V gene, J gene, clone size, D gene, CDR3 DNA, CDR3 protein. A D gene is named only where the DNA matches it firmly. Clone sizes are given selectively: once, few, many, or a class where the clone is expanded.

v_gene: TRBV9; j_gene: TRBJ1-4; abundance: once; d_gene: NA; CDR3nt: TGTGCCAGCAGCGTATTTCCCGGTTTGGGAGAATCAAAACTGTTTTTT; CDR3aa: CASSVFPGLGESKLFF
v_gene: TRBV7-8; j_gene: TRBJ2-4; abundance: NA; d_gene: TRBD1; CDR3nt: TGTGCCAGCAGCTTAGAGGGGGCCGGGAACATTCAGTACTTC; CDR3aa: CASSLEGAGNIQYF
v_gene: TRBV2; j_gene: TRBJ1-1; abundance: NA; d_gene: NA; CDR3nt: TGTGCCAGCACAACGGGCCTAGATGAAGCTTTCTTT; CDR3aa: CASTTGLDEAFF
v_gene: TRBV5-1; j_gene: TRBJ2-3; abundance: NA; d_gene: TRBD2; CDR3nt: TGCGCCAGCAGCTCCATAGCGGGTTCCACAGATACGCAGTATTTT; CDR3aa: CASSSIAGSTDTQYF
v_gene: TRBV5-1; j_gene: TRBJ1-1; abundance: NA; d_gene: TRBD1; CDR3nt: TGCGCCAGCAGCCAAGGGACAGGGGGCTTAAGGACTGAAGCTTTCTTT; CDR3aa: CASSQGTGGLRTEAFF
v_gene: TRBV5-6; j_gene: TRBJ2-7; abundance: NA; d_gene: NA; CDR3nt: TGTGCCAGCAGCCCCCCTCGTGGGGGCCGCTACGAGCAGTACTTC; CDR3aa: CASSPPRGGRYEQYF
v_gene: TRBV5-6; j_gene: TRBJ2-7; abundance: once; d_gene: NA; CDR3nt: TGTGCCAGCAGCCAGGGGAGAACCTACGAGCAGTACTTC; CDR3aa: CASSQGRTYEQYF
v_gene: TRBV7-2; j_gene: TRBJ1-5; abundance: NA; d_gene: TRBD1; CDR3nt: TGTGCCAGCAGCTCCCTGGGACAGGGGATAAATCAGCCCCAGCATTTT; CDR3aa: CASSSLGQGINQPQHF
v_gene: TRBV7-2; j_gene: TRBJ2-7; abundance: NA; d_gene: TRBD2; CDR3nt: TGTGCCAGCAGCTACTTGACTAGCACCTACGAGCAGTACTTC; CDR3aa: CASSYLTSTYEQYF
v_gene: TRBV29-1; j_gene: TRBJ2-3; abundance: NA; d_gene: TRBD2; CDR3nt: TGCAGCGCTGAGGGGCTAGCGGGAGTAAGAGATACGCAGTATTTT; CDR3aa: CSAEGLAGVRDTQYF
v_gene: TRBV7-2; j_gene: TRBJ1-1; abundance: NA; d_gene: TRBD1; CDR3nt: TGTGCCAGCAGCTTGGTCACAGGGGGCGGAACTGAAGCTTTCTTT; CDR3aa: CASSLVTGGGTEAFF
v_gene: TRBV11-2; j_gene: TRBJ2-1; abundance: NA; d_gene: NA; CDR3nt: TGTGCCAGCAGCTTAGATGAGTGGGAGAGGAGAGAGCAGTTCTTC; CDR3aa: CASSLDEWERREQFF
v_gene: TRBV28; j_gene: TRBJ1-4; abundance: NA; d_gene: TRBD1; CDR3nt: TGTGCCAGCGGGGGACAGGGGATCAAAAAACTGTTTTTT; CDR3aa: CASGGQGIKKLFF
v_gene: TRBV21-1; j_gene: TRBJ1-5; abundance: NA; d_gene: NA; CDR3nt: TGTGCCAGCAGCAAAGTGTTAGGGGGGAAGCAGCCCCAGCATTTT; CDR3aa: CASSKVLGGKQPQHF
v_gene: TRBV6-4; j_gene: TRBJ2-3; abundance: NA; d_gene: TRBD2; CDR3nt: TGTGCCAGCAGTGACTCTACGGGAGGTGGCACAGATACGCAGTATTTT; CDR3aa: CASSDSTGGGTDTQYF